This T cell receptor (beta chain) is drawn from a study of T cell repertoires in cytomegalovirus infection. Study details: The study used recently identified HLA-C-restricted and well-studied HLA-B-restricted CMV epitopes. Public TCR beta signatures were indicative of both CMV infection and a matching HLA type. Findings of the study overall: The ex vivo response showed dominance by HLA-C-restricted CMV-specific TCR beta clonotypes. Summed frequency of shared TCR beta families picked out CMV carriers who also had the relevant HLA.

CDR3 size: 14 residues. The ends were cut back, 5 bases at V and 0 bases at J, with 11 bases in the middle. In germline, CDR1 is SGHVS, CDR2 FQNEAQ. MiXCR, applied by TCRdb to the reads, yields one record per CDR3 protein. The sample shows 300,000 to 400,000 distinct CDR3 sequences, roughly 28% of them seen only once. This clonotype was observed a handful of times. Its matching antigen is unknown. The TCR originated in a human donor in good health (CMV status not recorded). Some clones in this sample may be carry-over from other donors' samples. The chain is built from TRBV7-8 and TRBJ2-7; no reliable D call. Sequencing was performed on cultured PBMCs, taken from culture after CMV antigen stimulation. This CDR3 reads CASSPIGPSYEQYF. CDR3 nucleotide sequence: TGTGCCAGCAGCCCTATCGGCCCCTCCTACGAGCAGTACTTC.